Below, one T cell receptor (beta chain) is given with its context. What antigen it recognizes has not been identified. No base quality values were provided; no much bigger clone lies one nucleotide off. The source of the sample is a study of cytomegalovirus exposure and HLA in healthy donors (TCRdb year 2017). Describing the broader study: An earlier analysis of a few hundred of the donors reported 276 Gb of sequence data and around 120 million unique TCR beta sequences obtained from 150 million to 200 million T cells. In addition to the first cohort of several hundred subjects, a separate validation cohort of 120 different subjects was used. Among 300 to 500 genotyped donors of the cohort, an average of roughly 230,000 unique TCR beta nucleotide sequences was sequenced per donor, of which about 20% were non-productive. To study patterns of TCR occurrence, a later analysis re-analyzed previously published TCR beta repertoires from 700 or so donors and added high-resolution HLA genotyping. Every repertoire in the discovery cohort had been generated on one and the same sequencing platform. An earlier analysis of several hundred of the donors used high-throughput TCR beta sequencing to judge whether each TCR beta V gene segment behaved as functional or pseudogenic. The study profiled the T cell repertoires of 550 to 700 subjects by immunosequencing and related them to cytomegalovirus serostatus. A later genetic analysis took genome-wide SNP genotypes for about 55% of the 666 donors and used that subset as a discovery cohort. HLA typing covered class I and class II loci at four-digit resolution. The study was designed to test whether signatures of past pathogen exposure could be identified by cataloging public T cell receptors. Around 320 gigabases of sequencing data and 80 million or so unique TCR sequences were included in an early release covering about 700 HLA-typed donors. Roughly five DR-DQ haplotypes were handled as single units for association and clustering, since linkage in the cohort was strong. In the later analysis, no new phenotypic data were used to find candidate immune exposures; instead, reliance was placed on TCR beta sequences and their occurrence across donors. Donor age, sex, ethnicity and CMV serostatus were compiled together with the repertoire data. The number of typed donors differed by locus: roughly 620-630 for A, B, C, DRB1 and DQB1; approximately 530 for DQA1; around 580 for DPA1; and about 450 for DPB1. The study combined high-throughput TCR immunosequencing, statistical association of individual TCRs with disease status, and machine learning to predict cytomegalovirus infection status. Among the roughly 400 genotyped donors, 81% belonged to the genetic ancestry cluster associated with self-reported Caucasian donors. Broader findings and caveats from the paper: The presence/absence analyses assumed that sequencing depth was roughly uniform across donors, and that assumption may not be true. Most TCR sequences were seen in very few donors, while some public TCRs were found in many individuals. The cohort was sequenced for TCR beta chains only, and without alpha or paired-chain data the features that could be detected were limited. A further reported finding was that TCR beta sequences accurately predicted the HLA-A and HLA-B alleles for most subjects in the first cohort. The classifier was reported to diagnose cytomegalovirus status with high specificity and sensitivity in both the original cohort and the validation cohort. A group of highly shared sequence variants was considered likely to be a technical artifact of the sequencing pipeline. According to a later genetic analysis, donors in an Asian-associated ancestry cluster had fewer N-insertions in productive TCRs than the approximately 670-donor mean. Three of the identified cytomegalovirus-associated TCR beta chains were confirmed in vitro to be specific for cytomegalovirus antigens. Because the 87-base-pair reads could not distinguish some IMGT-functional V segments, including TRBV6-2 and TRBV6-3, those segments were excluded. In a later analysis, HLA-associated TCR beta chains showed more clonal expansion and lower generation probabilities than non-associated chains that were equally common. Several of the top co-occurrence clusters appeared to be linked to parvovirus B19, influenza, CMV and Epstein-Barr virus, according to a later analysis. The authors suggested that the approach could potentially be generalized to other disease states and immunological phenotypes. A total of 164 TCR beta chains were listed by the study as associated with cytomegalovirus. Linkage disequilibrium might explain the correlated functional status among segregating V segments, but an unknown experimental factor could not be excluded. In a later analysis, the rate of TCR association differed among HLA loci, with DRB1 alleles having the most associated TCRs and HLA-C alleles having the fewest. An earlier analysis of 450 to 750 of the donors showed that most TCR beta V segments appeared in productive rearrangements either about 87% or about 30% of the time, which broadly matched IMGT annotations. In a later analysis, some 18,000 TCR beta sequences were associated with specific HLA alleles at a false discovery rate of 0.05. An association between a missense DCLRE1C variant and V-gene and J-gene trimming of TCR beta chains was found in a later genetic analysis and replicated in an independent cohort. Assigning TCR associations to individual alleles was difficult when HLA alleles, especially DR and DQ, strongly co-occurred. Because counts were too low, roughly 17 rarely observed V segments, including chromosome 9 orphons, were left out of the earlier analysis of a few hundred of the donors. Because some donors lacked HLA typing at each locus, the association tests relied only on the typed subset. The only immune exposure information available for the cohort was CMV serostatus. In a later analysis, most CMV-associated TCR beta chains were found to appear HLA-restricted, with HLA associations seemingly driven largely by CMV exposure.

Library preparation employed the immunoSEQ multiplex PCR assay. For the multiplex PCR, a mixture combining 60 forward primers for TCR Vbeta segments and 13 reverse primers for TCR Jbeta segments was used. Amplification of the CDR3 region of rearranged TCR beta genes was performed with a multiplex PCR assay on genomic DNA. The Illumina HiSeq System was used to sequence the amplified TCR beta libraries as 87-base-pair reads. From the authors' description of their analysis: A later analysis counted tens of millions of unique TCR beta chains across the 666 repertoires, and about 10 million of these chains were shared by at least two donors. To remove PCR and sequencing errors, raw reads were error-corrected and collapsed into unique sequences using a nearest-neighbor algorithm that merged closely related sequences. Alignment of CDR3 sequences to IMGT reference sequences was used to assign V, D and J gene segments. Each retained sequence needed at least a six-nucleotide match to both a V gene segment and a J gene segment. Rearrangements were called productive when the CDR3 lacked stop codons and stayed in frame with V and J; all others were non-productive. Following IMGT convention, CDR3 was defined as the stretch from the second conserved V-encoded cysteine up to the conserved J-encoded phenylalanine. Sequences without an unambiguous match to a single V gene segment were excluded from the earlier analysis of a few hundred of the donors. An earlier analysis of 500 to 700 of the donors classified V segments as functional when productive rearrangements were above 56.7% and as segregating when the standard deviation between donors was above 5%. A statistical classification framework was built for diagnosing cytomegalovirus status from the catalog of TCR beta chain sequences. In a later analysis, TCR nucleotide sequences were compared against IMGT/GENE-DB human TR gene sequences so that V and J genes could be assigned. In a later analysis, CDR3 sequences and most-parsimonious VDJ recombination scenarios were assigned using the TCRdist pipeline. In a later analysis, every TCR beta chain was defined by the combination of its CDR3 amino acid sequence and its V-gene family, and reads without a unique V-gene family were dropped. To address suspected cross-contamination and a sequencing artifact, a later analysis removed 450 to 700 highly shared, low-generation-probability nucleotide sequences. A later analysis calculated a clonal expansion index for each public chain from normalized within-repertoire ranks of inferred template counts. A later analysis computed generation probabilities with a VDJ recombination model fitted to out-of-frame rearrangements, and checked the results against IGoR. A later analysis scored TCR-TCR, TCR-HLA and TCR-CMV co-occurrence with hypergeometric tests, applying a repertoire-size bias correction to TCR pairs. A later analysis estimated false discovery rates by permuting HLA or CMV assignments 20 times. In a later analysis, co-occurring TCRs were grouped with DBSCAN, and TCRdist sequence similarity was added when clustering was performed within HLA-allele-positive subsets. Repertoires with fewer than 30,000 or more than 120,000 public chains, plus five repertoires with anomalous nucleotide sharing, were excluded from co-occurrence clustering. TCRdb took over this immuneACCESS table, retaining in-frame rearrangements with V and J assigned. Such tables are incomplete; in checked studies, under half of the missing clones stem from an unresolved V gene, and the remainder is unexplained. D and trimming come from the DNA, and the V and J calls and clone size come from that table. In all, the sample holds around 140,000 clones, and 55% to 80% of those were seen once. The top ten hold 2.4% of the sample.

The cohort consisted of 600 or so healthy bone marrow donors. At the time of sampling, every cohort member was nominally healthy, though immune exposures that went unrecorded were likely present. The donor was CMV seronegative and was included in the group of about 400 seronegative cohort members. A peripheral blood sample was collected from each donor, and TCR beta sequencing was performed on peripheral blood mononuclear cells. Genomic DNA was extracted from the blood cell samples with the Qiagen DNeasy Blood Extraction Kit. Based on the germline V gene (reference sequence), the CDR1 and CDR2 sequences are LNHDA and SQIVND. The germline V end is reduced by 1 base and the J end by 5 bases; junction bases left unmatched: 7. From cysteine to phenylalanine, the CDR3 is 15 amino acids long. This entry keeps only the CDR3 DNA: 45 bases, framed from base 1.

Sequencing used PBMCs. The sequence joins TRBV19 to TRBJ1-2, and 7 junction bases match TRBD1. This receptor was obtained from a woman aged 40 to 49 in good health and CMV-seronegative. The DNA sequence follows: TGTGCCAGTAGTATAGGCACAGGGGTTATTTATGGCTACACCTTC. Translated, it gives CASSIGTGVIYGYTF.